This TCR beta chain appears in the sequencing data of a study of cytomegalovirus exposure and HLA in healthy donors. Whole-study findings and limits: A previous analysis found most TCR beta V segments productive roughly 87% or roughly 30% of the time. Researchers had no immune exposure information except CMV serostatus available. The study carried out a later analysis of TCR beta sequences. It associated approximately 17,000 of them with specific HLA alleles at a false discovery rate of 0.05.

Germline V lookup: CDR1 SGHTA, CDR2 FQGNSA. V lost 1 base, J lost 3 bases, and 10 bases lay in between. The CDR3 is 15 amino acids. Primers: 60 Vbeta forward and 13 Jbeta reverse. Sequencing was performed with immunoSEQ multiplex PCR; in TCRdb, only in-frame clones are kept and a portion is missing. Of around 150,000 clones in the sample, about 76% were seen once. Details on this clone: The target antigen is unknown.

Sequenced sample: PBMCs. The TCR sequence derives from a female donor in good health and CMV-seronegative. The genes are TRBV7-2 and TRBJ1-5; possibly TRBD1 for D (6 bases). The CDR3 DNA reads TGTGCCAGCAGCTTAGACAGGGCCCCCAATCAGCCCCAGCATTTT. Its translation is CASSLDRAPNQPQHF. The full variable domain, completed using reference TRBV7-2 and TRBJ1-5, is GAGVSQSPSNKVTEKGKDVELRCDPISGHTALYWYRQSLGQGLEFLIYFQGNSAPDKSGLPSDRFSAERTGGSVSTLTIQRTQQEDSAVYLCASSLDRAPNQPQHFGDGTRLSIL.